The sequence of this T cell receptor (beta chain) was determined in a study of T-cell reconstitution after alpha-beta-depleted transplantation in children. Notes on the study in general: Fresh T-cell production supplied most of the T-cell counts and diversity seen one year after transplant.

CDR1 SGHNT and CDR2 YYREEE come from the germline V gene (reference sequence). V lost 4 bases to trimming and J lost 6 bases; unmatched junction nucleotides: 12. This CDR3 comprises 16 residues. It was with unique molecular identifiers that the TCRbeta library was prepared. TCRdb recomputed calls from the PCR reads with MiXCR, one row per CDR3 protein. The data contain about 47,000 distinct CDR3 sequences, around 56% of them singletons. Regarding this clonotype: What it recognizes is unknown.

The chain is built from TRBV5-4 and TRBJ2-3; 9 bases fit TRBD2. The specimen comprised peripheral blood, sampled before TCRalphabeta/CD19-depleted stem cell transplant. The receptor was derived from a boy under two years old with SCID, due to receive a stem cell transplant. The CDR3: CASSPAGTSLTDTQYF. The CDR3 nucleotides are TGTGCCAGCAGCCCTGCCGGGACTAGCCTAACGGATACGCAGTATTTT.